Shown below are 15 T cell receptor beta chains from a single sample sequenced in a study of tumor-infiltrating lymphocytes in glioblastoma multiforme. TCRB libraries came from RNA via three nested multiplex PCR rounds. TCRdb re-derived calls from the multiplex PCR reads in MiXCR, one entry per CDR3 protein. The sample lists about 15,000 distinct CDR3 sequences, approximately 71% occurring once. The sequencing input was brain tumor tissue. These receptors were obtained from a male donor with glioblastoma.

The chain links TRBV29-1 to TRBJ1-1, with no clear D. The CDR3 runs to 13 residues. V was pared by 5 bases and J by 0 bases, with 10 bases between. CDR1 and CDR2 (germline): SQVTM, ANQGSEA. The CDR3 region has the DNA TGCAGCGTTTACTTGACGGTGAACACTGAAGCTTTCTTT. It encodes CSVYLTVNTEAFF.

For this clonotype: Lacking the conserved final phenylalanine or tryptophan, this CDR3 likely reflects a read error. The rearrangement uses TRBV29-1 and TRBJ2-1; TRBD2 is a possible D gene (6 bases). The V end was cut by 8 bases, the J end by 9 bases, with 14 bases between. The CDR3 runs 11 residues. Germline values: CDR1 SQVTM, CDR2 ANQGSEA. CDR3 sequence reads: CSSRVRGEQFL. CDR3 coding DNA: TGCAGCAGTCGAGTGCGGGGTGAGCAGTTCCTC.

This rearrangement joins TRBV20-1 to TRBJ2-1, with a possible D match to TRBD1 (7 bases). V was trimmed by 1 base and J by 4 bases, leaving 11 bases between them. Per the germline V gene, CDR1 is DFQATT and CDR2 is SNEGSKA (reference sequence). This CDR3 comprises 14 residues. CDR3 in amino acids: CSARVSGGYNEQFF. DNA for the CDR3: TGCAGTGCTAGAGTGTCAGGGGGGTACAATGAGCAGTTCTTC.

As concerns this clonotype: The junction departs from the called germline gene at one end, perhaps through a read error. The rearrangement joins TRBV12-3 or TRBV12-4 to TRBJ2-1, with D unclear. The CDR3 is made up of 11 amino acids. The CDR3 sequence is CASSFGSELFF. The CDR3 nucleotides read TGTGCCAGCAGTTTCGGAAGTGAGCTGTTCTTC.

To note about this clonotype: Germline is not matched at one junction end, which may reflect a read error. The chain has TRBV6-6 and TRBJ2-1; 12 positions match TRBD2. Germline V lookup: CDR1 MNHNY, CDR2 SVGAGI (reference sequence). The CDR3 extends over 15 amino acids. The CDR3 loop reads CTSSPGLAGNNEQFF. The CDR3 DNA reads TGTACCAGCAGCCCTGGACTAGCGGGGAACAATGAGCAGTTCTTC.

This clonotype is judged medium-sized (0.01 to 0.1%). This chain connects TRBV6-1 to TRBJ2-3, with D perhaps TRBD1 or TRBD2 (5 bases each). Germline values: CDR1 MNHNS, CDR2 SASEGT. V lost 6 bases, J lost 0 bases, and 13 bases lay in between. The CDR3 length is 15 residues. As DNA, the CDR3 is TGTGCCAGCAGAGCCGGGACGGACAGCACAGATACGCAGTATTTT. Translation gives CASRAGTDSTDTQYF.

As for this clonotype: The germline gene is not matched at one end of the junction; a read error may be the cause. The chain recombines TRBV6-1 with TRBJ1-6, with a tentative D call TRBD1 (5 bases). This CDR3 region has 14 residues. CDR1 and CDR2 (germline): MNHNS, SASEGT. The CDR3 reads CASSVGAYNSPLHF. The CDR3, as DNA: TGTGCCAGCAGTGTTGGGGCCTACAATTCACCCCTCCACTTT.

As regards this clonotype: Since the CDR3 does not end with the conserved phenylalanine or tryptophan, this likely comes from a read error. The V call is TRBV10-2, the J call TRBJ2-7, with TRBD2 identical over 9 bases. Unmatched junction bases numbered 8, after V lost 7 bases and J lost 7 bases. Germline V gene data show CDR1 as WSHSY and CDR2 as SAAADI. This CDR3 has 13 residues. The CDR3 sequence is CASTQREDGEQYL. The CDR3 DNA reads TGCGCCAGCACTCAGCGGGAGGATGGTGAGCAGTACTTA.

By share, this clonotype counts as medium-sized (0.01 to 0.1%). The chain couples TRBV10-3 to TRBJ2-1; 7 nucleotides line up with TRBD2. Germline loops: CDR1 ENHRY, CDR2 SYGVKD. The trim removed 3 bases at V and 4 bases at J, leaving 9 bases unmatched. The CDR3 is 16 amino acids. CDR3 sequence: CAISDTGRARYNEQFF. As DNA, the CDR3 is TGTGCCATCAGTGATACTGGGAGGGCCAGGTACAATGAGCAGTTCTTC.

This clonotype was seen a handful of times. The CDR3 nucleotides read TGTGCCAGCACCTCGACAGCGTCGTCGGAACTGAACACTGAAGCTTTCTTT. Translation: CASTSTASSELNTEAFF. The rearrangement links TRBV5-4 to TRBJ1-1; D may be TRBD1 (5 bases). Between the trimmed V and J ends, which lost 6 bases and 0 bases, there was a span of 21 bases. This CDR3 comprises 17 residues. The germline CDR1 and CDR2 sequences are SGHNT and YYREEE (reference sequence).

This clonotype has just one count. In nucleotides, the CDR3 is TGTGCCAGCAGCGAACAGGGGCGTGTGCAGTACTTC. Its translation is CASSEQGRVQYF. The genes are TRBV11-1 and TRBJ2-7, with 7 bases matching TRBD1. The CDR3 has 12 residues. J was trimmed by 9 bases and V by 5 bases; bases with no gene match: 7. The germline V gene has CDR1 SGHAT and CDR2 FQDESV (reference sequence).

This clonotype is categorized as medium-sized (0.01 to 0.1%). The chain has TRBV6-7 and TRBJ1-2; a possible D gene is TRBD1 (6 bases). TRBV6-7 carries the ORF label, with uncertain function. The CDR3 has 14 residues. Trimming pared 5 bases from V and 7 bases from J, leaving 17 bases between. The CDR3 DNA reads TGTGCCAGCAGTCTTCCACAGGGATCACCTGGCTACACCTTC. This sequence encodes CASSLPQGSPGYTF.

Details on this clonotype: This CDR3 is missing its conserved last phenylalanine or tryptophan, likely due to a read error. The chain is built from TRBV25-1 and TRBJ2-2; weak D call: TRBD2 (6 bases). The V gene's germline CDR1 is MGHDK and CDR2 SYGVNS. The CDR3 is 17 amino acids. This CDR3 reads CASSVQEGRLGTGGLFL. CDR3 nucleotides: TGTGCCAGCAGTGTCCAAGAAGGGCGCCTTGGCACCGGGGGGCTGTTTTTG.

CDR3 nucleotide sequence: TGCGCCAGCAGCTTGGGCCTTAACACCGGGGAGCTGTTTTTT. It encodes CASSLGLNTGELFF. The chain joins TRBV5-1 to TRBJ2-2, with no clear D. This CDR3 has 14 residues. V lost 0 bases to trimming and J lost 2 bases, with 5 bases between them. Germline assignment: CDR1 SGHRS and CDR2 YFSETQ.

This clonotype is a singleton in its sample. This could be a read error, since a much larger clone is one nucleotide away. The chain has TRBV29-1 and TRBJ2-1, with D perhaps TRBD1 (6 bases). The V end was cut by 0 bases, the J end by 2 bases, with 14 bases between. Germline values: CDR1 SQVTM, CDR2 ANQGSEA. There are 16 residues in the CDR3. The CDR3 region is CSVEDPDSGTYNEQFF. CDR3 in DNA: TGCAGCGTTGAAGACCCGGACAGTGGAACCTACAATGAGCAGTTCTTC.